This TCR beta chain was found in a study of blood T cell repertoires in COVID-19. Methods used by the authors: Amplification from reference gene primers served as the basis for estimated nucleated cell counts. The data were produced by immunoSEQ multiplex PCR, yet TCRdb's version contains in-frame clones alone and is incomplete. The D gene and trimming were derived from the DNA, and the V and J assignments and clone size from that table. The data contain hundreds of thousands of clones, roughly 87% of them singletons. Per the germline V gene, CDR1 is LNHDA and CDR2 is SQIVND (reference sequence). The CDR3 totals 14 residues. The ends were cut back, 0 bases at V and 4 bases at J, with 7 bases in the middle. Comment on this clone: Other DNA sequences of this sample code for an identical CDR3.

Material: peripheral blood. This clonotype originated in a woman aged 18-29 years who had recovered from COVID-19. The rearrangement links TRBV19 to TRBJ1-5; a weak D match, TRBD1 (5 bases). CDR3 sequence (DNA): TGTGCCAGTAGTATAGAGGGGGGGAATCAGCCCCAGCATTTT. Protein product: CASSIEGGNQPQHF.